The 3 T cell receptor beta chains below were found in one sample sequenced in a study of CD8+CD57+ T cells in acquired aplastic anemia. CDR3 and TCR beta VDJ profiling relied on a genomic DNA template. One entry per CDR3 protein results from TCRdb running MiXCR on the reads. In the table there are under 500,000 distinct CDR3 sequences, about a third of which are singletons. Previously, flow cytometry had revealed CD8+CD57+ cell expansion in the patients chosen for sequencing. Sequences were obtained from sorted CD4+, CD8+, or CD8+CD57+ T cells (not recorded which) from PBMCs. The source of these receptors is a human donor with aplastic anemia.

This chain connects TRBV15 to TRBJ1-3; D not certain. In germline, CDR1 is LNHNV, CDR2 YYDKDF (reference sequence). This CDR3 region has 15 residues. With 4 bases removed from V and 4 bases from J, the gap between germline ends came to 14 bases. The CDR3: CATSTRGGSGNTIYF. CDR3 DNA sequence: TGTGCCACCAGCACCCGGGGAGGGTCAGGAAACACCATATATTTT.

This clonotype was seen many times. The CDR3: CASSELAYTDTQYF. Written as DNA, the CDR3 is TGCGCCAGCAGTGAACTAGCTTACACAGATACGCAGTATTTT. The V call is TRBV10-2, the J call TRBJ2-3, with D perhaps matching TRBD2 (6 bases). The V gene's germline CDR1 is WSHSY and CDR2 SAAADI. The length of the CDR3 is 14 residues. V was pared by 3 bases and J by 2 bases, with 9 bases between.

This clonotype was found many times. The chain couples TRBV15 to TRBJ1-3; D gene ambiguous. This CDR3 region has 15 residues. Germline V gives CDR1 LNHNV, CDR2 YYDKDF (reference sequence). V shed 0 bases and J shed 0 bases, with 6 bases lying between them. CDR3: CATSRDLSSGNTIYF. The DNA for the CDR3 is TGTGCCACCAGCAGAGATCTTAGCTCTGGAAACACCATATATTTT.